The present T cell receptor beta chain was sequenced within a study of technical replicates of blood from a handful of donors. The V segment lost 3 bases and the J segment 3 bases; nucleotides outside the gene matches: 5. Germline V gene sequence: CDR1 SGHAT, CDR2 FQDESV (reference sequence). This CDR3 is built from 15 residues. The data were produced by immunoSEQ multiplex PCR, yet TCRdb's version contains in-frame clones alone and is incomplete. The repertoire has 65,000 to 85,000 clones, 90% to 98% of them found once; the top ten carry 0.2%. This receptor was taken from a human donor in good health. Sample: T cells isolated from PBMCs. The V call is TRBV11-1, the J call TRBJ2-7; TRBD1 agrees at 10 bases. The CDR3 here is CASSLRQGANYEQYF. DNA for the CDR3: TGTGCCAGCAGCTTGAGACAGGGGGCAAACTACGAGCAGTACTTC. The entire variable domain, with the rest obtained from reference TRBV11-1 and TRBJ2-7, is as follows: EAEVAQSPRYKITEKSQAVAFWCDPISGHATLYWYRQILGQGPELLVQFQDESVVDDSQLPKDRFSAERLKGVDSTLKIQPAELGDSAMYLCASSLRQGANYEQYFGPGTRLTVT.